The sequence of this T cell receptor beta chain was determined in a study of shared clonotypes between healthy human individuals. Remarks on this clone: The junction shows a germline mismatch at one end, possibly a read error.

This CDR3 spans 15 amino acids. Germline V lookup: CDR1 MGHDK, CDR2 SYGVNS. Assay used: immunoSEQ multiplex PCR; TCRdb lists only in-frame clones, some missing. The sample holds around 2.5 million clones; 93% are singletons and the top ten take 0.36%. What was sequenced was naive CD4+ T cells from PBMCs. Stated subset: CD45RA+ positively selected. The gene calls are TRBV25-1 and TRBJ2-5; D possibly corresponds to TRBD2 (7 bases). The TCR originated in a young man in good health. Some clones in this sample may be carry-over from other donors' samples. CDR3: CASTERGAGGETQYF. CDR3 bases: TGTGCCAGCACTGAACGGGGGGCAGGAGGGGAGACCCAGTACTTC.